This T cell receptor beta chain was sequenced in a study of T-cell memory formation after mild COVID-19. The CDR3 contains 12 residues. V lost 7 bases, J lost 4 bases, and 10 bases lay in between. Germline V gives CDR1 LNHDA, CDR2 SQIVND (reference sequence). TCRdb ran MiXCR on the 5' RACE reads and lists one entry per CDR3 protein. The sample has 250,000 to 350,000 distinct CDR3 sequences, roughly 15% seen once. The chain joins TRBV19 to TRBJ1-1, with D maybe TRBD1 (5 bases). This TCR derives from a man in his late teens or twenties who had mild COVID-19 (a few samples of this study predate the infection). Cell type and time point are not known. The sample taken for sequencing was PBMCs or a T cell subset sorted from them (not recorded which). The chain's CDR3 is CASIQGATEAFF. In DNA form, the CDR3 reads TGTGCCAGTATCCAAGGGGCCACTGAAGCTTTCTTT.